This T cell receptor (beta chain) was sequenced during a study of cytomegalovirus exposure and HLA in healthy donors. V shed 3 bases and J shed 5 bases, with 12 bases lying between them. There are 13 residues in the CDR3. From germline, CDR1 is SGHRS and CDR2 YFSETQ. With 60 Vbeta and 13 Jbeta primers, the PCR was carried out. The assay was immunoSEQ multiplex PCR, and TCRdb's table has in-frame clones only and misses some. There are about 160,000 clones in the sample; 75% to 90% occur only once, and more than 1.5% lies in the top ten. This clone was seen a few times. The chain carries TRBV5-1 and TRBJ2-7, with D possibly TRBD1 on 5 matching bases. The receptor comes from a human donor in good health. The sample was PBMCs. CDR3 in DNA: TGCGCCAGCAGCTCCAGGGCGAGCGACGAGCAGTACTTC. Its translation: CASSSRASDEQYF.